This record looks at one TCR beta chain sequence and its context. Its antigen is still unknown. Germline loops: CDR1 SGHVS, CDR2 FNYEAQ. V lost 5 bases and J lost 9; bases outside the gene matches: 10. This CDR3 has 14 amino acids. The record originates from a study of OX40 agonist ivuxolimab in advanced cancers. Study-level points and caveats: Part of the nonresponder group also had normalized T-cell clonal expansion that was low. In the 0.1 to 3.0 mg/kg range, CD4+ and CD8+ blood T cells had expanded clonally by week 6.

Only in-frame clones appear in the TCRdb table, and some are missing; sequencing was by immunoSEQ multiplex PCR. Altogether roughly 67,000 clones are present, around nine tenths being singletons, with the ten largest covering around 0.29%. Material: CD4+ or CD8+ T cells sorted from blood, obtained in a trial of the OX40 agonist ivuxolimab. This TCR was sampled from an adult with an advanced solid tumor such as melanoma, head and neck, liver or kidney cancer. This chain links TRBV7-6 with TRBJ2-1; TRBD2 aligns across 7 bases. As DNA, the CDR3 is TGTGCCAGCAGCCCCGGGGGAGGGTCCGCTGAGCAGTTCTTC. Protein sequence: CASSPGGGSAEQFF.